Listed here are 30 T cell receptor beta chains from one sample, sequenced in a study of glioma-infiltrating T cells after dendritic cell vaccination. Time point noted: after dendritic cell vaccination, including at tumor progression/relapse. Measured with immunoSEQ multiplex PCR; TCRdb has only the in-frame clones, and not every one. This table holds about 82,000 clones, 75% to 90% found once. Material: blood, obtained after dendritic cell vaccination. The source of these receptors is a human donor with glioblastoma.

CDR3 coding DNA: TGTGCCAGCAGCTTGGACAGGCGATTTGCTAACTATGGCTACACCTTC. It translates to CASSLDRRFANYGYTF. The V call is TRBV5-6, the J call TRBJ1-2, with a weak D call TRBD1 (5 bases). CDR1 and CDR2 (germline): SGHDT, YYEEEE. Deletions cut 0 bases from V and 0 bases from J, with 12 bases between. The CDR3 sequence is 16 residues long.

The chain recombines TRBV10-3 with TRBJ2-7, with TRBD1 matching 10 bases. V was clipped by 9 bases and J by 7 bases; unmatched bases: 15. This CDR3 comprises 15 residues. Germline V gene lookup returns CDR1 ENHRY and CDR2 SYGVKD. The CDR3: CAIGDRDRGMREQYF. CDR3 coding DNA: TGTGCCATAGGGGACCGGGACAGGGGAATGCGGGAGCAGTACTTC.

This chain uses TRBV19 with TRBJ1-2; D is possibly TRBD1 (5 bases). V was shortened by 0 bases and J by 10 bases, with 12 bases between the two germline ends. This CDR3 spans 13 amino acids. The germline gives CDR1 LNHDA, CDR2 SQIVND (reference sequence). In DNA form, the CDR3 reads TGTGCCAGTAGTATAGACAGGGTGAACGACTACACCTTC. Amino acids: CASSIDRVNDYTF.

This chain's CDR3 is CASSELTRTGTDTQYF. CDR3 nucleotides: TGTGCCAGCAGTGAGCTGACTAGGACTGGCACAGATACGCAGTATTTT. The chain links TRBV2 to TRBJ2-3; a weak D match, TRBD2 (6 bases). CDR3 length: 16 amino acids. Looked up from germline, CDR1 is SNHLY and CDR2 is FYNNEI. The ends were cut back, 3 bases at V and 1 base at J, with 14 bases in the middle.

There are a few counts of this clone. V usage is TRBV30 and J usage is TRBJ1-1; 7 bases are a match to TRBD1. J gave up 4 bases and V 3 bases, and 11 bases lay outside the gene matches. The CDR3 covers 15 residues. The germline V gene encodes CDR1 GTSNPN and CDR2 SVGIG (reference sequence). For the CDR3, the DNA is TGTGCCTGGAGCACCGGGACAGTGGAGATCACTGAAGCTTTCTTT. This encodes CAWSTGTVEITEAFF.

The chain has TRBV2 and TRBJ1-5, with 8 bases identical to TRBD1. Germline CDR1 and CDR2: SNHLY and FYNNEI. CDR3 length: 16 residues. The ends lost 5 bases at V and 3 bases at J; junction bases unmatched: 9. The CDR3 region is CASSQTGAFNNQPQHF. In nucleotides, the CDR3 is TGTGCCAGCAGTCAGACAGGGGCTTTTAACAATCAGCCCCAGCATTTT.

The J gene is TRBJ2-3, the V gene TRBV11-2; 8 bases line up with TRBD1. Germline-derived CDR1 and CDR2 are SGHAT and FQNNGV. V was clipped by 4 bases and J by 6 bases; unmatched bases: 6. The CDR3 is made up of 14 amino acids. The CDR3 region has the DNA TGTGCCAGCAGCTCCTCGGACAGGGCCGATACGCAGTATTTT. This gives the protein CASSSSDRADTQYF.

This rearrangement joins TRBV7-9 to TRBJ2-1; 7 positions agree with TRBD1. Germline V gene data show CDR1 as SEHNR and CDR2 as FQNEAQ (reference sequence). V lost 0 bases, J lost 1 base, and 0 bases stayed unmatched. The CDR3 totals 15 residues. The CDR3 DNA follows: TGTGCCAGCAGCTTAGCGGGACAGTCCTACAATGAGCAGTTCTTC. This gives the protein CASSLAGQSYNEQFF.

Of note for this clone: Without the conserved terminal phenylalanine or tryptophan, this CDR3 likely stems from a read error. J is TRBJ1-2 and V is TRBV6-5; 7 bases line up with TRBD1. The ends lost 5 bases at V and 7 bases at J; junction bases unmatched: 4. This CDR3 region has 12 residues. CDR1 is MNHEY, CDR2 SVGAGI, per germline. This CDR3 reads CASSRQGGGYTL. Here the CDR3 DNA reads TGTGCCAGCAGTCGACAGGGTGGTGGCTACACCCTC.

The chain has TRBV7-2 and TRBJ2-5; 9 bases agree with TRBD2. The V segment lost 1 base and the J segment 4 bases; nucleotides outside the gene matches: 4. The germline CDR1 and CDR2 sequences are SGHTA and FQGNSA. This CDR3 is built from 15 residues. CDR3 coding DNA: TGTGCCAGCAGCTTAGAGTTACTAGCGGGAGAGACCCAGTACTTC. Amino acid sequence: CASSLELLAGETQYF. Full variable domain (missing parts from reference TRBV7-2 and TRBJ2-5): GAGVSQSPSNKVTEKGKDVELRCDPISGHTALYWYRQSLGQGLEFLIYFQGNSAPDKSGLPSDRFSAERTGGSVSTLTIQRTQQEDSAVYLCASSLELLAGETQYFGPGTRLLVL.

This clone has more than one count but fewer than ten. This sequence joins TRBV7-6 and TRBJ2-5; D may be TRBD2 (5 bases). This CDR3 spans 13 amino acids. The V end lost 4 bases, the J end lost 5 bases, and 11 bases lay between the germline ends. Germline CDR1 is SGHVS and CDR2 is FNYEAQ. The CDR3 here is CASSWTLQETQYF. The CDR3 DNA reads TGTGCCAGCAGCTGGACTCTTCAGGAGACCCAGTACTTC.

This clone was seen a handful of times. The J gene is TRBJ1-1, the V gene TRBV27, with 7 bases fitting TRBD1. CDR3 size: 14 residues. V was clipped by 3 bases and J by 8 bases; unmatched bases: 9. CDR1 is MNHEY, CDR2 SMNVEV, per germline (reference sequence). This CDR3 reads CASSFDRAISEAFF. CDR3 DNA sequence: TGTGCCAGCAGTTTCGACAGGGCAATTTCCGAAGCTTTCTTT.

The chain is built from TRBV4-1 and TRBJ1-2; no clear D gene. V lost 2 bases and J 7 bases, leaving 14 bases between the germline ends. Germline V gene data show CDR1 as MGHRA and CDR2 as YSYEKL. The length of the CDR3 is 14 residues. CDR3 region: CASSQLGGSSGYTF. The CDR3 DNA follows: TGCGCCAGCAGCCAACTAGGAGGTTCCAGTGGCTACACCTTC.

This chain uses TRBV10-3 with TRBJ2-3, with a possible D match to TRBD1 (5 bases). The CDR3 runs to 13 residues. Germline-derived CDR1 and CDR2 are ENHRY and SYGVKD. V was pared by 9 bases and J by 2 bases, with 12 bases between. The CDR3 loop reads CAIKTDFTDTQYF. The CDR3 DNA follows: TGTGCCATAAAGACAGACTTCACAGATACGCAGTATTTT.

This clone was picked up a small number of times. The genes are TRBV5-4 and TRBJ1-6; no definite D call. CDR3 length equals 17 residues. From germline, CDR1 is SGHNT and CDR2 YYREEE (reference sequence). Trimming shortened V by 2 bases and J by 9 bases, and 21 bases separated the two germline ends. CDR3 amino acids: CASSFNERHAFSSPLHF. The CDR3 nucleotides are TGTGCCAGCAGCTTTAACGAGAGGCACGCCTTCTCTTCACCCCTCCACTTT.

Here the CDR3 reads CASSSIRQGGDYGYTF. DNA of the CDR3: TGTGCCAGCAGTTCGATCCGACAGGGAGGCGACTATGGCTACACCTTC. The J gene is TRBJ1-2, the V gene TRBV27; 7 nucleotides line up with TRBD1. The junction had 11 bases not matched to a gene; V was cut back by 4 bases and J by 3 bases. This CDR3 region has 16 residues. CDR1 is MNHEY and CDR2 is SMNVEV in the germline V gene (reference sequence).

The gene calls are TRBV29-1 and TRBJ1-1; 10 nucleotides align to TRBD1. The CDR3 is made up of 16 amino acids. Trimming took 6 bases from V and 5 from J; bases not matched to a gene: 15. Germline CDR1 reads SQVTM; CDR2 reads ANQGSEA. CDR3 bases: TGCAGCGTACAAACCGGGACAGGGGTTCTCGGGACTGAAGCTTTCTTT. Translation gives CSVQTGTGVLGTEAFF.

The chain recombines TRBV29-1 with TRBJ2-2, with 7 bases that match TRBD2. J gave up 5 bases and V 2 bases, and 8 bases lay outside the gene matches. Germline lookup yields CDR1 SQVTM and CDR2 ANQGSEA. This CDR3 has 15 residues. The chain's CDR3 is CSVEFERGGTGELFF. The DNA for the CDR3 is TGCAGCGTTGAATTCGAGCGGGGTGGGACCGGGGAGCTGTTTTTT.

The rearrangement uses TRBV11-3 and TRBJ2-3, with TRBD2 identical over 8 bases. The CDR3 covers 15 residues. V shed 2 bases, J shed 6 bases, and the junction held 7 bases outside the gene matches. Germline lookup yields CDR1 SGHNT and CDR2 YENEEA. CDR3 protein: CASSLTGGTRDTQYF. CDR3 bases: TGTGCCAGCAGCTTAACGGGGGGGACGCGGGATACGCAGTATTTT.

This clone was found a few times. J is TRBJ1-2 and V is TRBV4-3; tentative D call: TRBD1 (5 bases). Trimming took off 2 bases at V and 4 bases at J, with 8 bases between the two ends. This CDR3 region has 13 residues. Germline V gives CDR1 LGHNA, CDR2 YSLEER. CDR3 nucleotide sequence: TGCGCCAGCAGCCAACAGGGAAGCTATGGCTACACCTTC. Its translation: CASSQQGSYGYTF.

This clone appeared once. The chain recombines TRBV7-2 with TRBJ1-4; 8 bases align to TRBD1. Germline assignment: CDR1 SGHTA and CDR2 FQGNSA. The CDR3 runs 17 residues. V lost 4 bases to trimming and J lost 3 bases; unmatched junction nucleotides: 10. CDR3 in amino acids: CASSSGTGRGSNEKLFF. The CDR3 DNA sequence: TGTGCCAGCAGCTCTGGGACAGGAAGGGGATCTAATGAAAAACTGTTTTTT.

The chain carries TRBV6-1 and TRBJ2-7, with 9 bases lining up with TRBD2. Germline CDR1 reads MNHNS; CDR2 reads SASEGT. This CDR3 comprises 15 residues. The V segment lost 7 bases and the J segment 0 bases; nucleotides outside the gene matches: 7. CDR3 coding DNA: TGTGCCAGCAAGCCGCTAGCGGGGAACTCCTACGAGCAGTACTTC. It is translated as CASKPLAGNSYEQYF.

J is TRBJ2-1 and V is TRBV14; maybe TRBD2 (6 bases). This CDR3 contains 13 residues. Trimming cost V 1 base and J 6 bases, with 7 bases left between them. Looked up from germline, CDR1 is SGHDN and CDR2 is FVKESK. The chain's CDR3 is CASSQAGVNEQFF. The CDR3 bases are TGTGCCAGCAGCCAAGCGGGGGTCAATGAGCAGTTCTTC.

The chain is built from TRBV11-2 and TRBJ1-1, with D unresolved. V was shortened by 5 bases and J by 1 base, with 17 bases between the two germline ends. There are 16 residues in the CDR3. Germline lookup yields CDR1 SGHAT and CDR2 FQNNGV. CDR3 residues: CASSPRKSPSNTEAFF. In nucleotides, the CDR3 is TGTGCCAGCAGCCCCAGGAAGAGTCCGTCGAACACTGAAGCTTTCTTT.

The table lists this clone with a few counts. The chain employs TRBV30 and TRBJ2-2, with D perhaps matching TRBD1 (6 bases). This CDR3 contains 12 residues. Germline loops: CDR1 GTSNPN, CDR2 SVGIG (reference sequence). Deletions cut 0 bases from V and 7 bases from J, with 6 bases between. CDR3 region: CAWSVQGGELFF. The CDR3 DNA is TGTGCCTGGAGTGTACAGGGCGGGGAGCTGTTTTTT.

This clone was recorded once. The J gene is TRBJ1-1, the V gene TRBV2, with D unclear. Germline V gene data show CDR1 as SNHLY and CDR2 as FYNNEI. The CDR3 has 13 amino acids. V lost 4 bases, J lost 4 bases, and 10 bases lay in between. The CDR3 reads CASSVDEGTEAFF. In DNA form, the CDR3 reads TGTGCCAGCAGTGTGGACGAGGGCACTGAAGCTTTCTTT.

This clone turned up a few times. A much larger clonotype is one base distant, so this may be a read error. The chain is built from TRBV5-8 and TRBJ2-7; 7 bases map to TRBD1. CDR3 length: 12 residues. Germline V gene lookup returns CDR1 SGHTS and CDR2 YDEGEE. With V trimmed by 5 bases and J by 4 bases, 3 bases remained unmatched. In DNA form, the CDR3 reads TGTGCCAGCAGTTTACAGGGGTACGAGCAGTACTTC. As protein: CASSLQGYEQYF.

This clone appeared once. The chain has TRBV2 and TRBJ2-3; TRBD1 matches 10 bases. Unmatched junction bases numbered 2, after V lost 5 bases and J lost 0 bases. This CDR3 is built from 15 residues. Per germline, CDR1 SNHLY and CDR2 FYNNEI. Here the CDR3 reads CASSLDRGSTDTQYF. The CDR3 region has the DNA TGTGCCAGCAGTTTGGACAGGGGGAGCACAGATACGCAGTATTTT.

The V gene is TRBV7-9, the J gene TRBJ1-2; D is uncertain. This CDR3 has 16 residues. Trimming stripped 1 base from V and 0 bases from J, with 12 bases between. Germline values: CDR1 SEHNR, CDR2 FQNEAQ (reference sequence). The CDR3 bases are TGTGCCAGCAGCTTAGATGGCGGGGAAGCTAACTATGGCTACACCTTC. Encoded protein: CASSLDGGEANYGYTF.

The V call is TRBV4-2, the J call TRBJ1-1; the D is unclear. Germline CDR1 LGHNA, CDR2 YNFKEQ. Trimming left V 0 bases short and J 3 bases short, with 8 bases between. This CDR3 is built from 14 residues. The CDR3: CASSQEGMHTEAFF. The CDR3 DNA sequence: TGTGCCAGCAGCCAAGAGGGCATGCACACTGAAGCTTTCTTT.